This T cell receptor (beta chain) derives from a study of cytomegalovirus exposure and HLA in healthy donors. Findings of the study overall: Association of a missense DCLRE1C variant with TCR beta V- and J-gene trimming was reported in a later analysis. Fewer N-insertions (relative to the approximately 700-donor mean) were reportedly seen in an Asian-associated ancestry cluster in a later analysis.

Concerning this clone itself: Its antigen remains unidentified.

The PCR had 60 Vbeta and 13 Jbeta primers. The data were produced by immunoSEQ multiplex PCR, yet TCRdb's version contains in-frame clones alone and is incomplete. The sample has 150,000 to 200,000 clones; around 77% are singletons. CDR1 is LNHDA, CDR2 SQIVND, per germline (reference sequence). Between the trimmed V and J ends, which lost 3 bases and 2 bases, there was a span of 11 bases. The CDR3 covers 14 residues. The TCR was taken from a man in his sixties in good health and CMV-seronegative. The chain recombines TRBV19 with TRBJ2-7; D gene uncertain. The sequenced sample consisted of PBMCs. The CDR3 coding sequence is TGTGCCAGTAGTATTAGAGCTGGAGCCTACGAGCAGTACTTC. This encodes CASSIRAGAYEQYF.